This T cell receptor beta chain originates from a study of blood T cells in healthy people across ages. Notes on the study in general: Expanded clonotype changes were possibly confounded by unknown donor CMV status.

This clonotype was counted at least ten times. The antigen is undetermined. The CDR3 sequence is 15 residues long. From germline, CDR1 is DFQATT and CDR2 SNEGSKA (reference sequence). V gave up 5 bases and J gave up 0 bases, with 16 bases separating them. A second PCR, run for roughly 6 to 11 cycles, used a sample-barcoded 5' primer plus a J-beta primer mix. TCRdb re-analysed the 5' RACE reads in MiXCR, keeping a single row per CDR3 protein. The repertoire holds fewer than 800,000 distinct CDR3 sequences, with 32% as singletons. The sequence was collected from a woman older than 75 in good health. The J gene is TRBJ2-5, the V gene TRBV20-1; TRBD1 is a possible D gene (5 bases). Sequenced material: blood. CDR3 sequence reads: CSAVDSPVDQETQYF. The CDR3 DNA reads TGCAGTGCTGTAGACAGTCCCGTCGACCAAGAGACCCAGTACTTC.